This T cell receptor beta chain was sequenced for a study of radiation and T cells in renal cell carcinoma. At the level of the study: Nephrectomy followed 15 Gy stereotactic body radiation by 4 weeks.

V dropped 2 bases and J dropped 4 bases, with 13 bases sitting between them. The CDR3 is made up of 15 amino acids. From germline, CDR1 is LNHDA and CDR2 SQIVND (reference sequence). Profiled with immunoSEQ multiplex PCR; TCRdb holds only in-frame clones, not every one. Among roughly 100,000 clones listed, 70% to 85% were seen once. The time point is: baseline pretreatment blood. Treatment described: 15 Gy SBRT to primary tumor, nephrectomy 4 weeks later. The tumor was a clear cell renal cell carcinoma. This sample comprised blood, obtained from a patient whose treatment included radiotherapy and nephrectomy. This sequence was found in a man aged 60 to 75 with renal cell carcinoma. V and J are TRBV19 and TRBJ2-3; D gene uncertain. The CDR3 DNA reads TGTGCCAGTAGTATAAGTGGACCTAGGCCAGATACGCAGTATTTT. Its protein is CASSISGPRPDTQYF.